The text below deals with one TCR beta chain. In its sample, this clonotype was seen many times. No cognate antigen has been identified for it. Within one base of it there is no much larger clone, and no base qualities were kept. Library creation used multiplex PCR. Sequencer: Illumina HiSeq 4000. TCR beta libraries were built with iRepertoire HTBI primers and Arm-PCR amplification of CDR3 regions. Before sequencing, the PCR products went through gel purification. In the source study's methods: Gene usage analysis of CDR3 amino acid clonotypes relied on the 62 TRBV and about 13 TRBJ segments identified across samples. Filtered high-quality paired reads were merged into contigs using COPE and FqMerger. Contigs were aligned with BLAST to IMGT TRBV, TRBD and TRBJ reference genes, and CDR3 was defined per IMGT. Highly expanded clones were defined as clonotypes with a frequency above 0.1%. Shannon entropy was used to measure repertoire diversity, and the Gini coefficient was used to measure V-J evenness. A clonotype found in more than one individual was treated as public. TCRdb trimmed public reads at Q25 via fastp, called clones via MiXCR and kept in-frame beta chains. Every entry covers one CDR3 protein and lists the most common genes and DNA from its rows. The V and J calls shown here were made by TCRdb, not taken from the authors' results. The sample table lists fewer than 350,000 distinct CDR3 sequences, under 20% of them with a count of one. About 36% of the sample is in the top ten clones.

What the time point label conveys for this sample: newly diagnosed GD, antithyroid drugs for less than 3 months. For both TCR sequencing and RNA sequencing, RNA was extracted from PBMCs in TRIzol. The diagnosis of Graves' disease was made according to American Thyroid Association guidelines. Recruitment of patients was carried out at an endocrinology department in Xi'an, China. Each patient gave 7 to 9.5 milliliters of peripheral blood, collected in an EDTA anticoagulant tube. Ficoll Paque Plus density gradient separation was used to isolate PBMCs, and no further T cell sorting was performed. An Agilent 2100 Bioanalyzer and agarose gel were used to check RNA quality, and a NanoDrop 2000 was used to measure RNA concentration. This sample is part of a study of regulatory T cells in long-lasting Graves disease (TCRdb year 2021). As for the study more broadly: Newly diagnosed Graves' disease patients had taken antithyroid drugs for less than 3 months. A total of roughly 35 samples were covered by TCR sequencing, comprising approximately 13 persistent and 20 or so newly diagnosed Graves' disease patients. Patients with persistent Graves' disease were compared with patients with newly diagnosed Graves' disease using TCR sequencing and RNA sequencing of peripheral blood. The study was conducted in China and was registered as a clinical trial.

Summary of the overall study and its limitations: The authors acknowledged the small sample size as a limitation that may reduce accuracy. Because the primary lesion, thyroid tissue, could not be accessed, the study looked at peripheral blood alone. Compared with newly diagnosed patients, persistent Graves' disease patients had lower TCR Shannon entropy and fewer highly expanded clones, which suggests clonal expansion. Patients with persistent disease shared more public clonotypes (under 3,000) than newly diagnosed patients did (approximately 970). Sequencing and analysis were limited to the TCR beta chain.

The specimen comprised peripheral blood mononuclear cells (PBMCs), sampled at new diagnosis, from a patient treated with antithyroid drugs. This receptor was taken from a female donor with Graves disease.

The CDR3 region: CATSDPGESQPQHF. The sequence in DNA is TGTGCCACCAGTGATCCAGGGGAGAGCCAGCCCCAGCATTTT. The chain was built from TRBV24-1 and TRBJ1-5; matching of 6 bases hints at TRBD1 as the D gene. V is shortened by 3 bases, J by 7 bases, and the region joining them spans 12 bases. The CDR1 and CDR2 encoded by the germline V gene are KGHDR and SFDVKD. The CDR3 measures 14 amino acids from cysteine to phenylalanine. The entry retains the CDR3 DNA only, 42 bases that are in frame from base 1.